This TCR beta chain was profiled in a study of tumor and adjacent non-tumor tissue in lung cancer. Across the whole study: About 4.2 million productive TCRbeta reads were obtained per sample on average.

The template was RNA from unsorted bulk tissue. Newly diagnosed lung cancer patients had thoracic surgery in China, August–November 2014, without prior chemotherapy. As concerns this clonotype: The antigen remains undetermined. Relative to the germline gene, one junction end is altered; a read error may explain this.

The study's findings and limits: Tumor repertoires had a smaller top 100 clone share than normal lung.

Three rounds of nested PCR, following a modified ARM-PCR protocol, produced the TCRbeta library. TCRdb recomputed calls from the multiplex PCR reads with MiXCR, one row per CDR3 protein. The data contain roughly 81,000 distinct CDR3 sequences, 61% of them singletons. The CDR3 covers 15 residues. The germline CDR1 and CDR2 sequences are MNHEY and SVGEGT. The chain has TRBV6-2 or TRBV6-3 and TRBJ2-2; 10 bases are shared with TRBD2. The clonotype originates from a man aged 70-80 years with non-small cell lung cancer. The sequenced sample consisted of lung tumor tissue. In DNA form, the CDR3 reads TGTGCCAGCAGTTACCAGCGGGGGGGCACCGGGGAGCTGTTTTTC. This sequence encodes CASSYQRGGTGELFF.